The next 27 T cell receptor beta chains were all read from a single sample in a study of technical replicates of blood from a few donors. Using immunoSEQ multiplex PCR, the repertoire was profiled, and TCRdb retains in-frame clones only, with some absent. The data contain about 57,000 clones, 85% to 90% of them singletons. The sequenced sample was PBMCs. Receptors originate from a human donor in good health. Some clones in this sample may be carry-over from other donors' samples.

The rearrangement uses TRBV7-2 and TRBJ1-5, with D maybe TRBD1 (5 bases). The CDR3 loop spans 15 amino acids. V was pared by 0 bases and J by 3 bases, with 9 bases between. Germline-derived CDR1 and CDR2 are SGHTA and FQGNSA. Written as DNA, the CDR3 is TGTGCCAGCAGCTTAGCCCAGGGCCACAATCAGCCCCAGCATTTT. It yields the protein CASSLAQGHNQPQHF.

This rearrangement joins TRBV7-2 to TRBJ1-1, with D unresolved. The V gene's germline CDR1 is SGHTA and CDR2 FQGNSA. V was pared by 0 bases and J by 5 bases, with 7 bases between. The CDR3 sequence is 13 residues long. The CDR3 DNA reads as TGTGCCAGCAGCTTAGCGGAGGTTACTGAAGCTTTCTTT. Its translation is CASSLAEVTEAFF. The whole variable domain, remainder taken from reference TRBV7-2 and TRBJ1-1, is GAGVSQSPSNKVTEKGKDVELRCDPISGHTALYWYRQSLGQGLEFLIYFQGNSAPDKSGLPSDRFSAERTGGSVSTLTIQRTQQEDSAVYLCASSLAEVTEAFFGQGTRLTVV.

This clone came up once. The CDR3 DNA sequence: TGTGCCAGCAGCCAAGCGGCGGCAAAGGCCAAAAACATTCAGTACTTC. It yields the protein CASSQAAAKAKNIQYF. The rearrangement joins TRBV4-2 to TRBJ2-4; no reliable D call. With 1 base removed from V and 1 base from J, the gap between germline ends came to 11 bases. Germline V gene lookup returns CDR1 LGHNA and CDR2 YNFKEQ. CDR3 size: 16 residues.

The chain is built from TRBV4-3 and TRBJ2-1; 12 bases are shared with TRBD2. Unmatched junction bases numbered 1, after V lost 8 bases and J lost 5 bases. CDR1 and CDR2 from the germline V gene are LGHNA and YSLEER. The CDR3 consists of 13 residues. The DNA of the CDR3 is TGCGCCAGCGGACTAGCGGGAAACAATGAGCAGTTCTTC. Translation: CASGLAGNNEQFF.

The rearrangement links TRBV9 to TRBJ2-1; 13 nucleotides line up with TRBD2. This CDR3 contains 17 residues. J lost 8 bases, V lost 2 bases, and 10 bases had no gene match. Germline-derived CDR1 and CDR2 are SGDLS and YYNGEE. The CDR3 nucleotides read TGTGCCAGCAGCGTGGAATGGACTAGCGGGAGTCGGGATGAGCAGTTCTTC. It translates to CASSVEWTSGSRDEQFF.

The rearrangement links TRBV7-2 to TRBJ1-2; the D gene is possibly TRBD1 (6 bases). The CDR3 is made up of 16 amino acids. Germline V CDR1 and CDR2: SGHTA, FQGNSA. Trimming took 3 bases from V and 3 from J, leaving 17 bases between them. CDR3 nucleotide sequence: TGTGCCAGCAGCTTCTTTCGGGGGGCGCACGACTATGGCTACACCTTC. It is translated as CASSFFRGAHDYGYTF.

The J gene is TRBJ2-7, the V gene TRBV2; 10 bases are shared with TRBD2. The CDR3 has 15 amino acids. Germline V gene lookup returns CDR1 SNHLY and CDR2 FYNNEI. V dropped 7 bases and J dropped 5; count of bases not matched to a gene: 11. CDR3 protein: CASTGASGGLNEQYF. DNA of the CDR3: TGTGCCAGCACTGGGGCTAGCGGGGGTCTCAACGAGCAGTACTTC.

The chain employs TRBV6-5 and TRBJ2-3; TRBD1 aligns across 8 bases. CDR1 MNHEY and CDR2 SVGAGI come from the germline V gene. This CDR3 is 15 amino acids long. With V trimmed by 6 bases and J by 4 bases, 9 bases remained unmatched. The CDR3, as DNA: TGTGCCAGCAGCCCTCTCGGACAGGGCGCAGATACGCAGTATTTT. Protein product: CASSPLGQGADTQYF.

The chain is built from TRBV13 and TRBJ2-3; D may be TRBD2 (6 bases). Deletions cut 5 bases from V and 3 bases from J, with 9 bases between. The V gene's germline CDR1 is PRHDT and CDR2 FYEKMQ (reference sequence). The CDR3 runs to 13 residues. The CDR3 region has the DNA TGTGCCAGCAGCCCGGGACTGACAGATACGCAGTATTTT. Translating gives CASSPGLTDTQYF.

The V call is TRBV4-3, the J call TRBJ2-7, with D possibly matching TRBD1 (5 bases). Germline V gene sequence: CDR1 LGHNA, CDR2 YSLEER. The V end was cut by 0 bases, the J end by 3 bases, with 9 bases between. CDR3 length equals 14 residues. The CDR3 loop reads CASSQDRASYEQYF. Here the CDR3 DNA reads TGCGCCAGCAGCCAAGACAGGGCAAGCTACGAGCAGTACTTC.

This chain connects TRBV7-9 to TRBJ1-4; D perhaps matches TRBD1 (5 bases). V was clipped by 3 bases and J by 8 bases, with 16 bases between them. The CDR3 length is 15 residues. The germline V gene encodes CDR1 SEHNR and CDR2 FQNEAQ (reference sequence). The CDR3 sequence is CASSFPQTTEEKLFF. The DNA for the CDR3 is TGTGCCAGCAGCTTTCCCCAGACGACAGAGGAAAAACTGTTTTTT.

This chain connects TRBV5-5 to TRBJ1-1; TRBD1 matches 7 bases. CDR3 length: 14 residues. The V gene end was trimmed by 1 base and the J gene end by 7 bases; junction bases not matched to a gene: 7. In germline, CDR1 is SGHKS, CDR2 YYEKEE (reference sequence). CDR3 in DNA: TGTGCCAGCAGCTTGCAGCGGGGGACAGTTGAAGCTTTCTTT. It is translated as CASSLQRGTVEAFF.

The rearrangement links TRBV11-1 to TRBJ2-7; perhaps TRBD2 as D (5 bases). This CDR3 region has 14 residues. V was cut by 2 bases and J by 0 bases, with 8 bases left in between. Germline values: CDR1 SGHAT, CDR2 FQDESV (reference sequence). The CDR3 DNA is TGTGCCAGCAGCTTACGGAGCGGCTCCTACGAGCAGTACTTC. It codes for CASSLRSGSYEQYF.

The J gene is TRBJ1-6, the V gene TRBV6-1; maybe TRBD1 (5 bases). V lost 4 bases to trimming and J lost 10 bases, with 14 bases between them. Looked up from germline, CDR1 is MNHNS and CDR2 is SASEGT. The CDR3 is 14 amino acids. CDR3 coding DNA: TGTGCCAGCAGTGTCTCCAGGGCCTACTCACCCCTCCACTTT. Translating gives CASSVSRAYSPLHF.

The V and J genes are TRBV2 and TRBJ2-5; D is ambiguous. Germline assignment: CDR1 SNHLY and CDR2 FYNNEI. This CDR3 region has 11 residues. V lost 7 bases, J lost 9 bases, and 12 bases lay in between. The CDR3 loop reads CASMSLLAQYF. CDR3 in DNA: TGTGCCAGCATGAGCCTCCTGGCCCAGTACTTC. The entire variable domain, with the rest obtained from reference TRBV2 and TRBJ2-5, is as follows: EPEVTQTPSHQVTQMGQEVILRCVPISNHLYFYWYRQILGQKVEFLVSFYNNEISEKSEIFDDQFSVERPDGSNFTLKIRSTKLEDSAMYFCASMSLLAQYFGPGTRLLVL.

This chain links TRBV11-1 with TRBJ1-1; no reliable D call. Per germline, CDR1 SGHAT and CDR2 FQDESV (reference sequence). The length of the CDR3 is 13 residues. The V and J ends lost 1 base and 2 bases respectively, with 5 bases between them. The CDR3 loop is CASSLGGNTEAFF. The CDR3 nucleotides are TGTGCCAGCAGCTTAGGCGGAAACACTGAAGCTTTCTTT.

The chain has TRBV7-8 and TRBJ2-5; 7 bases are a match to TRBD2. Unmatched junction bases numbered 7, after V lost 1 base and J lost 5 bases. The CDR3 is 15 residues long. The germline V gene encodes CDR1 SGHVS and CDR2 FQNEAQ. CDR3 nucleotides: TGTGCCAGCAGCTTAGGAGGACTAGTACGGGAGACCCAGTACTTC. Translated, it gives CASSLGGLVRETQYF.

This clone was seen more than once but under ten times. The chain links TRBV4-1 to TRBJ1-1; D is possibly TRBD1 (5 bases). Deletions cut 8 bases from V and 2 bases from J, with 18 bases between. This CDR3 is 15 amino acids long. Germline CDR1 is MGHRA and CDR2 is YSYEKL. CDR3 nucleotides: TGCGCCAGCGGGGGTTGGGGGGAGTTAAACACTGAAGCTTTCTTT. Encoded protein: CASGGWGELNTEAFF.

This clone was counted once. This chain links TRBV9 with TRBJ2-1, with 8 bases aligning to TRBD2. Germline V gene sequence: CDR1 SGDLS, CDR2 YYNGEE. This CDR3 region has 16 residues. V shed 0 bases and J 4 bases; nucleotides not matched to a gene: 6. The CDR3 coding sequence is TGTGCCAGCAGCGTAGATTTAGCGGGGATATACAATGAGCAGTTCTTC. Translating gives CASSVDLAGIYNEQFF.

The chain recombines TRBV19 with TRBJ1-5; 8 positions agree with TRBD1. Germline lookup yields CDR1 LNHDA and CDR2 SQIVND (reference sequence). The CDR3 totals 14 residues. Trimming cost V 6 bases and J 6 bases; bases outside gene matches: 7. The CDR3 DNA reads TGTGCCAGTAGCCCAGGGGGCAAGCGTCAGCCCCAGCATTTT. It codes for CASSPGGKRQPQHF.

The chain combines TRBV7-9 with TRBJ1-2, with 8 nucleotides matching TRBD1. J gave up 3 bases and V 4 bases, and 1 base lay outside the gene matches. The CDR3 has 13 amino acids. Germline V gene sequence: CDR1 SEHNR, CDR2 FQNEAQ (reference sequence). This CDR3 is CASSSGGDYGYTF. The DNA of the CDR3 is TGTGCCAGCAGCTCAGGGGGCGACTATGGCTACACCTTC.

The chain couples TRBV4-3 to TRBJ2-4, with a tentative D call TRBD1 (6 bases). The CDR3 is 16 residues long. The ends were cut back, 0 bases at V and 3 bases at J, with 12 bases in the middle. The V gene's germline CDR1 is LGHNA and CDR2 YSLEER. For the CDR3, the DNA is TGCGCCAGCAGCCAAGACTACCAGGGGATCAAAAACATTCAGTACTTC. It yields the protein CASSQDYQGIKNIQYF.

This chain joins TRBV19 and TRBJ2-3, with D perhaps matching TRBD1 (5 bases). CDR1 is LNHDA, CDR2 SQIVND, per germline (reference sequence). Trimming pared 6 bases from V and 7 bases from J, leaving 17 bases between. This CDR3 is 14 amino acids long. CDR3 bases: TGTGCCAGTAGCAAGGGGCCGGTCGTGCATACGCAGTATTTT. The encoded protein is CASSKGPVVHTQYF.

The chain links TRBV5-1 to TRBJ2-1; 13 bases align to TRBD2. Germline lookup yields CDR1 SGHRS and CDR2 YFSETQ. This CDR3 spans 22 amino acids. V lost 2 bases to trimming and J lost 6 bases; unmatched junction nucleotides: 23. The CDR3 sequence: CASSFPDRKPDYTSGGGNEQFF. The CDR3, as DNA: TGCGCCAGCAGCTTCCCGGACAGAAAACCGGATTATACTAGCGGGGGGGGCAATGAGCAGTTCTTC.

CDR3 bases: TGTGCCAGCAGCGTAGCTAGCGGGAGCCGCCACCAAGAGACCCAGTACTTC. Translating gives CASSVASGSRHQETQYF. This chain connects TRBV9 to TRBJ2-5; 10 bases fit TRBD2. The V segment lost 0 bases and the J segment 0 bases; nucleotides outside the gene matches: 5. CDR1 and CDR2 (germline): SGDLS, YYNGEE. CDR3 size: 17 residues. Combining the CDR3 with reference TRBV9 and TRBJ2-5 gives the whole variable domain DSGVTQTPKHLITATGQRVTLRCSPRSGDLSVYWYQQSLDQGLQFLIQYYNGEERAKGNILERFSAQQFPDLHSELNLSSLELGDSALYFCASSVASGSRHQETQYFGPGTRLLVL.

The chain links TRBV7-9 to TRBJ1-1; 7 bases fit TRBD1. Losses at the gene ends were 5 bases for V and 1 base for J; bases not matched to a gene: 7. From germline, CDR1 is SEHNR and CDR2 FQNEAQ (reference sequence). The CDR3 length is 15 residues. The CDR3 here is CASSHKGQRNTEAFF. CDR3 DNA: TGTGCCAGCAGCCACAAGGGACAGAGGAACACTGAAGCTTTCTTT. Together with reference TRBV7-9 and TRBJ1-1, the CDR3 gives the full variable domain: DTGVSQNPRHKITKRGQNVTFRCDPISEHNRLYWYRQTLGQGPEFLTYFQNEAQLEKSRLLSDRFSAERPKGSFSTLEIQRTEQGDSAMYLCASSHKGQRNTEAFFGQGTRLTVV.

The V call is TRBV28, the J call TRBJ2-7; weak D call: TRBD2 (7 bases). CDR3 length: 14 amino acids. Germline-derived CDR1 and CDR2 are MDHEN and SYDVKM. V was pared by 7 bases and J by 2 bases, with 15 bases between. CDR3 region: CASKGGARTYEQYF. CDR3 sequence (DNA): TGTGCCAGCAAAGGGGGGGCGAGGACCTACGAGCAGTACTTC.